This TCR beta chain was documented in a study of blood T cell repertoires in COVID-19. The CDR3 extends over 15 amino acids. Looked up from germline, CDR1 is LNHDA and CDR2 is SQIVND (reference sequence). Trimming pared 6 bases from V and 4 bases from J, leaving 18 bases between. The protocol was immunoSEQ multiplex PCR, while the TCRdb copy is restricted to in-frame clones and leaves out a portion. The data show some 58,000 clones, with approximately 89% seen just once and 3.5% held by the top ten. The sequence derives from a human donor in a cohort sampled during active COVID-19. Sequencing used peripheral blood. The gene calls are TRBV19 and TRBJ1-2; a weak D match, TRBD1 (6 bases). The chain's CDR3 is CASSLRGAQGYGYTF. As DNA, the CDR3 is TGTGCCAGTAGCCTCCGGGGGGCGCAAGGCTATGGCTACACCTTC. The entire variable domain, with the rest obtained from reference TRBV19 and TRBJ1-2, is as follows: DGGITQSPKYLFRKEGQNVTLSCEQNLNHDAMYWYRQDPGQGLRLIYYSQIVNDFQKGDIAEGYSVSREKKESFPLTVTSAQKNPTAFYLCASSLRGAQGYGYTFGSGTRLTVV.